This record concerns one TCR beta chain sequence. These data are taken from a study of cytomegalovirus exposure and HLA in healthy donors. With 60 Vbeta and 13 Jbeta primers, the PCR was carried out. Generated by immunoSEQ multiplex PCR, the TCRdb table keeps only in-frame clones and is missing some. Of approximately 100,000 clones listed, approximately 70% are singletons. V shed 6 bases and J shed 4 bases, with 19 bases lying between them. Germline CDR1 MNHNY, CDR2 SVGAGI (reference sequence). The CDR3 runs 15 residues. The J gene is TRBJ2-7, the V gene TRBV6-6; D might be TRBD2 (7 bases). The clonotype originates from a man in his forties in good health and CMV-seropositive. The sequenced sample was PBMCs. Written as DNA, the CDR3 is TGTGCCAGCAGCGCACCTCGGGGGGACAAATACGAGCAGTACTTC. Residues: CASSAPRGDKYEQYF.